The following is a T cell receptor (beta chain) sequence with its context. The sample comes from a study of blood T cell repertoires in COVID-19. Study in general: Samples came from the United States, Italy and Spain, spanning acute and convalescent COVID-19. The cDNA or gDNA used as material had been derived from T cells, B-cell-depleted T cells, or PBMCs.

Original analysis: Using reference gene primer amplification, nucleated cell counts were estimated. TCRdb keeps only in-frame clones here, not all; method: immunoSEQ multiplex PCR. The V and J calls and clone size come from that table; D and trimming were worked out from the DNA. The table includes 350,000 to 400,000 clones, 80% to 90% detected once. Patients in Seattle were enrolled during active infection, then followed longitudinally. V gave up 4 bases and J gave up 6 bases; unmatched junction bases: 9. Germline values: CDR1 SGDLS, CDR2 YYNGEE. This CDR3 has 15 amino acids. The specimen sequenced was peripheral blood. This TCR derives from a woman aged 60-70 years with COVID-19, enrolled during active disease. This rearrangement joins TRBV9 to TRBJ2-1, with 8 bases lining up with TRBD2. The CDR3: CASSPGGGASNEQFF. As DNA, the CDR3 is TGTGCCAGCAGCCCGGGAGGGGGGGCCAGCAATGAGCAGTTCTTC. The full variable domain, in which reference TRBV9 and TRBJ2-1 provide the parts outside the CDR3, is DSGVTQTPKHLITATGQRVTLRCSPRSGDLSVYWYQQSLDQGLQFLIQYYNGEERAKGNILERFSAQQFPDLHSELNLSSLELGDSALYFCASSPGGGASNEQFFGPGTRLTVL.